These 12 T cell receptor beta chains were sequenced from one sample in a study of PD-1 blockade in classical Hodgkin lymphoma. TCRdb's table, derived via immunoSEQ multiplex PCR, lists solely in-frame clones and lacks some. The sample lists tens of thousands of clones, under 95% occurring once. Time point here: cycle 4 day 1 (C4D1), after less than 7 weeks of nivolumab. Each patient relapsed following autologous stem cell transplantation, and prior brentuximab vedotin exposure differed. The material sequenced was peripheral blood mononuclear cells (PBMCs), taken before the fourth cycle of nivolumab. Source of these receptors: a human donor with classical Hodgkin lymphoma.

This rearrangement joins TRBV27 to TRBJ2-7; TRBD1 aligns across 8 bases. After removal of 3 bases from V and 7 bases from J, the junction contained 8 bases not matched to a gene. Germline-derived CDR1 and CDR2 are MNHEY and SMNVEV (reference sequence). The CDR3 runs to 14 residues. This CDR3 reads CASSFGQTGAEQYF. In DNA form, the CDR3 reads TGTGCCAGCAGTTTTGGTCAGACAGGGGCGGAGCAGTACTTC.

This chain connects TRBV19 to TRBJ2-6; D remains unclear. Germline lookup yields CDR1 LNHDA and CDR2 SQIVND (reference sequence). This CDR3 has 13 amino acids. Trimming stripped 6 bases from V and 0 bases from J, with 3 bases between. DNA for the CDR3: TGTGCCAGTAGGATCTCTGGGGCCAACGTCCTGACTTTC. Its translation: CASRISGANVLTF.

V usage is TRBV5-4 and J usage is TRBJ2-5; 7 positions match TRBD1. Germline V gene lookup returns CDR1 SGHNT and CDR2 YYREEE (reference sequence). CDR3 size: 16 residues. V shed 4 bases and J 1 base; nucleotides not matched to a gene: 10. The CDR3: CASSPCPGQLQETQYF. The DNA for the CDR3 is TGTGCCAGCAGCCCTTGCCCGGGACAGCTCCAAGAGACCCAGTACTTC.

This clone was seen a single time. The V call is TRBV7-2, the J call TRBJ1-2; 7 nucleotides match TRBD1. The CDR3 is made up of 16 amino acids. Germline V gene data show CDR1 as SGHTA and CDR2 as FQGNSA. J lost 5 bases, V lost 3 bases, and 12 bases had no gene match. The CDR3 DNA follows: TGTGCCAGCAGCTTGGCGGGGACAGCTTGGGAATATGGCTACACCTTC. Translation: CASSLAGTAWEYGYTF.

The chain has TRBV19 and TRBJ1-6; D gene uncertain. CDR1 and CDR2 from the germline V gene are LNHDA and SQIVND (reference sequence). Trimming removed 9 bases at V and 9 bases at J, with 18 bases between. CDR3 length equals 14 residues. The chain's CDR3 is CASGKVDTISPLHF. The CDR3 DNA reads as TGTGCCAGCGGAAAGGTAGATACTATTTCACCCCTCCACTTT.

The chain links TRBV7-9 to TRBJ2-3, with 8 bases aligning to TRBD1. Trimming cost V 5 bases and J 2 bases; bases outside gene matches: 9. Germline V gene lookup returns CDR1 SEHNR and CDR2 FQNEAQ (reference sequence). This CDR3 comprises 16 residues. The CDR3 spells CASSRRTGGTTDTQYF. In DNA form, the CDR3 reads TGTGCCAGCAGCCGTCGCACAGGGGGTACCACAGATACGCAGTATTTT. Full variable domain (outside the CDR3, taken from reference TRBV7-9 and TRBJ2-3): DTGVSQNPRHKITKRGQNVTFRCDPISEHNRLYWYRQTLGQGPEFLTYFQNEAQLEKSRLLSDRFSAERPKGSFSTLEIQRTEQGDSAMYLCASSRRTGGTTDTQYFGPGTRLTVL.

The chain carries TRBV7-9 and TRBJ2-1; D is undetermined. Germline V gives CDR1 SEHNR, CDR2 FQNEAQ (reference sequence). Trimming pared 1 base from V and 5 bases from J, leaving 18 bases between. The CDR3 consists of 17 residues. The CDR3 is CASSLEIGQGFNNEQFF. In DNA, the CDR3 is TGTGCCAGCAGCTTAGAGATTGGGCAAGGCTTTAACAATGAGCAGTTCTTC.

The chain carries TRBV7-3 and TRBJ1-6; D gene unclear. The CDR3 length is 14 residues. CDR1 is SGHTA, CDR2 FQGTGA, per germline. Trimming removed 0 bases from V and 7 bases from J, with 7 bases in between. The CDR3 sequence: CASSLTAVNSPLHF. The CDR3 DNA follows: TGTGCCAGCAGCTTAACTGCGGTGAATTCACCCCTCCACTTT.

The chain is built from TRBV4-1 and TRBJ1-3; 8 bases map to TRBD1. From germline, CDR1 is MGHRA and CDR2 YSYEKL. V was pared by 3 bases and J by 4 bases, with 5 bases of the junction left unmatched. There are 15 residues in the CDR3. The CDR3 DNA reads as TGCGCCAGCAGCCAGCCCCGGACAGGGGGAAACACCATATATTTT. It specifies CASSQPRTGGNTIYF.

The chain employs TRBV6-6 and TRBJ2-1; D not resolved. From germline, CDR1 is MNHNY and CDR2 SVGAGI (reference sequence). The CDR3 totals 12 residues. V was clipped by 10 bases and J by 6 bases, with 13 bases between them. The CDR3 DNA follows: TGTGCCATCCTATCTCCCGCCAATGAGCAGTTCTTC. Amino acid sequence: CAILSPANEQFF.

The chain is built from TRBV12-5 and TRBJ2-1, with 7 bases lining up with TRBD2. The V gene's germline CDR1 is LGHNT and CDR2 FRNRAP. The CDR3 sequence is 15 residues long. With V trimmed by 5 bases and J by 4 bases, 8 bases remained unmatched. This CDR3 reads CASGPRGTVYNEQFF. CDR3 nucleotide sequence: TGTGCTAGTGGTCCGCGGGGGACTGTATACAATGAGCAGTTCTTC.

The rearrangement uses TRBV2 and TRBJ1-2; D is uncertain. Germline lookup yields CDR1 SNHLY and CDR2 FYNNEI. Deletions cut 3 bases from V and 4 bases from J, with 9 bases between. The CDR3 runs 13 residues. CDR3 in amino acids: CASSEDGRYGYTF. CDR3 nucleotides: TGTGCCAGCAGTGAGGACGGTCGCTATGGCTACACCTTC.